Listed below are T cell receptor beta chains from one sample, sequenced in a study of blood T cell repertoires in COVID-19. TCRdb keeps only in-frame clones here, not all; method: immunoSEQ multiplex PCR. Among some 150,000 clones, approximately 84% were seen once, and the ten largest hold approximately 2.6%. Sequencing input: peripheral blood. Receptors originate from a human donor with acute or convalescent COVID-19. The donor label of this sample is uncertain. Each CDR3 is given with its conserved first and last residue. The order of the fields is CDR3 length, D gene, V gene, clone size, J gene, CDR3 protein, CDR3 DNA. D genes are given only for firm matches. Expanded clones get a size class; other rows say once, few or many, or leave the size out.

>12|-|TRBV11-2|once|TRBJ2-7
CASSLTSYEQYF
TGTGCCAGCAGCCTCACTTCCTACGAGCAGTACTTC
>16|TRBD1|TRBV9|-|TRBJ2-2
CASSSGTGLDTGELFF
TGTGCCAGCAGCTCCGGGACAGGGCTTGACACCGGGGAGCTGTTTTTT
>14|TRBD1|TRBV11-1|once|TRBJ2-7
CASSLDRVYNEQYF
TGTGCCAGCAGTTTGGACAGGGTCTACAACGAGCAGTACTTC
>14|TRBD2|TRBV6-5|-|TRBJ2-1
CASRAGLANNEQFF
TGTGCCAGCAGAGCGGGACTAGCGAACAATGAGCAGTTCTTC
>14|-|TRBV6-5|-|TRBJ2-7
CASSLSEISYEQYF
TGTGCCAGCAGTCTTAGTGAAATCTCCTACGAGCAGTACTTC
>14|-|TRBV7-8|-|TRBJ1-3
CASSPGSLRNTIYF
TGTGCCAGCAGCCCCGGGTCTTTAAGGAACACCATATATTTT
>15|-|TRBV7-9|once|TRBJ2-3
CASSSRQPSTDTQYF
TGTGCCAGCAGCTCCCGACAACCTTCAACCGATACGCAGTATTTT
>16|-|TRBV6-2/TRBV6-3|-|TRBJ2-3
CASSIPTTPPRGTQYF
TGTGCCAGCAGCATACCGACGACCCCCCCTCGAGGTACGCAGTATTTT
>15|-|TRBV6-2/TRBV6-3|few|TRBJ1-3
CASSYQASSGNTIYF
TGTGCCAGCAGTTATCAGGCGTCCTCTGGAAACACCATATATTTT
>14|TRBD2|TRBV15|-|TRBJ2-7
CATSRAGLNYEQYF
TGTGCCACCAGCAGAGCGGGACTAAACTACGAGCAGTACTTC
>15|-|TRBV5-1|-|TRBJ1-4
CASSLERGTNEKLFF
TGCGCCAGCAGCTTGGAGCGGGGCACTAATGAAAAACTGTTTTTT
>13|TRBD1|TRBV29-1|-|TRBJ1-2
CSVRGQGSYGYTF
TGCAGCGTTCGGGGACAGGGATCCTATGGCTACACCTTC
>16|-|TRBV28|once|TRBJ1-5
CASSSLSGSGEQPQHF
TGTGCCAGCAGCTCCCTTTCGGGTTCAGGGGAGCAGCCCCAGCATTTT
>16|TRBD1|TRBV9|-|TRBJ1-1
CASSVARTGGYGEAFF
TGTGCCAGCAGCGTAGCCCGGACAGGGGGTTATGGTGAAGCTTTCTTT
>14|TRBD1|TRBV10-1|-|TRBJ1-3
CASRRGTATPPIYF
TGCGCCAGCAGGAGGGGGACAGCCACCCCCCCCATATATTTT
>15|-|TRBV28|-|TRBJ2-1
CASNNDDSLYNEQFF
TGTGCCAGCAACAACGACGACAGCCTTTACAATGAGCAGTTCTTC
>15|TRBD1|TRBV19|-|TRBJ1-5
CASSIDLGTAQPQHF
TGTGCCAGTAGTATAGATCTGGGGACAGCTCAGCCCCAGCATTTT
>14|TRBD2|TRBV2|-|TRBJ2-1
CASGGVVSYNEQFF
TGTGCCAGCGGGGGGGTCGTCTCCTACAATGAGCAGTTCTTC
>13|-|TRBV25-1|-|TRBJ1-1
CASIGQLNTEAFF
TGTGCCAGCATCGGACAGTTGAACACTGAAGCTTTCTTT
>14|-|TRBV9|-|TRBJ1-1
CASSVAPGVGEAFF
TGTGCCAGCAGCGTAGCCCCAGGGGTGGGTGAAGCTTTCTTT
>16|TRBD2|TRBV28|-|TRBJ2-1
CASSSPGGVTYNEQFF
TGTGCCAGCAGTTCCCCCGGGGGGGTAACCTACAATGAGCAGTTCTTC
>16|-|TRBV27|-|TRBJ2-6
CASSRDFSSGANVLTF
TGTGCCAGCTCCCGGGACTTCTCATCTGGGGCCAACGTCCTGACTTTC
>16|-|TRBV2|-|TRBJ1-5
CASSDAGNVGNQPQHF
TGTGCCAGCAGTGATGCCGGGAATGTGGGCAATCAGCCCCAGCATTTT
>15|-|TRBV21-1|-|TRBJ2-7
CASSKVIAGGGAQYF
TGTGCCAGCAGCAAAGTAATAGCGGGAGGTGGGGCGCAGTACTTC
>12|-|TRBV30|-|TRBJ1-1
CAWSTSNTEAFF
TGTGCCTGGAGTACTTCGAACACTGAAGCTTTCTTT
>15|-|TRBV7-6|-|TRBJ2-7
CASSPREGRSYEQYF
TGTGCCAGCAGCCCTCGAGAGGGTAGATCCTACGAGCAGTACTTC
>16|-|TRBV7-2|-|TRBJ2-3
CASSQGLGPSTDTQYF
TGTGCCAGCAGCCAAGGACTTGGCCCTAGCACAGATACGCAGTATTTT
>15|-|TRBV5-1|-|TRBJ2-3
CASSQDSSATDTQYF
TGCGCCAGCAGCCAGGACAGTTCCGCCACAGATACGCAGTATTTT
>15|TRBD1|TRBV7-2|few|TRBJ1-2
CASSPPGQGRLGYTF
TGTGCCAGCAGCCCGCCGGGACAGGGGCGCCTCGGGTACACCTTC